This T cell receptor (beta chain) is drawn from a study of shared clonotypes between healthy human individuals. General study points: Clonotype sharing levels among donors were expected to vary with sequencing depth.

V lost 5 bases and J lost 0, with 8 bases in between. Germline-derived CDR1 and CDR2 are MDHEN and SYDVKM. This CDR3 contains 15 residues. Worth noting for this clone: Its target is not known. The sample contains more than one DNA sequence encoding this CDR3.

Ten immunoSEQ deep assay plates held the unsorted PBMC DNA. Study processing details: Because ImmunoSEQ provided only junction sequences with no quality scores, the filtering differed. Data came from immunoSEQ multiplex PCR; TCRdb stores just in-frame clones and leaves some out. For V, J and clone size, that table is used; D and trimming come from the DNA. The sample lists some 450,000 clones, roughly three quarters occurring once. Sequencing used PBMCs. This rearrangement joins TRBV28 to TRBJ2-6; D perhaps matches TRBD1 (5 bases). This receptor was taken from a woman between 35 and 50 years old in good health. Some clones in this sample may be carry-over from other donors' samples. CDR3 protein: CASSPQGSGANVLTF. The CDR3 DNA sequence: TGTGCCAGCAGTCCCCAGGGCTCTGGGGCCAACGTCCTGACTTTC.